The 19 T cell receptor beta chains below all came from one sample that was sequenced in a study of T cell responses to AZD1222 COVID-19 vaccine. Assay: immunoSEQ multiplex PCR; the TCRdb copy retains only in-frame clones and omits some. The sample holds 130,000 or so clones; about 86% are singletons and the top ten take more than 10%. This specimen was peripheral blood, taken on day 0 of AZD1222 vaccination. The receptors here all came from an adult in good health.

This clone was detected only once. This rearrangement joins TRBV9 to TRBJ1-5; 8 bases map to TRBD1. From germline, CDR1 is SGDLS and CDR2 YYNGEE. The CDR3 covers 15 residues. With V trimmed by 4 bases and J by 2 bases, 5 bases remained unmatched. CDR3 in amino acids: CASSLTGQGNQPQHF. CDR3 bases: TGTGCCAGCAGCCTAACGGGACAGGGCAATCAGCCCCAGCATTTT.

The chain recombines TRBV27 with TRBJ1-4; weak D call: TRBD1 (6 bases). Germline V gene lookup returns CDR1 MNHEY and CDR2 SMNVEV (reference sequence). The CDR3 runs 22 residues. Trimming removed 3 bases from V and 3 bases from J, with 32 bases in between. DNA of the CDR3: TGTGCCAGCAGTTTTGAGAAGGATTTTCCTAGATTAAACAGGGAGGCTAATGAAAAACTGTTTTTT. It translates to CASSFEKDFPRLNREANEKLFF.

J is TRBJ1-5 and V is TRBV5-4; 7 bases agree with TRBD1. V was pared by 0 bases and J by 3 bases, with 3 bases of the junction left unmatched. The CDR3 consists of 15 residues. The germline V gene encodes CDR1 SGHNT and CDR2 YYREEE (reference sequence). The CDR3 bases are TGTGCCAGCAGCTTGGGGGGACAGCTCAATCAGCCCCAGCATTTT. It encodes CASSLGGQLNQPQHF.

The chain couples TRBV7-6 to TRBJ2-7; 9 positions match TRBD2. CDR1 and CDR2 from the germline V gene are SGHVS and FNYEAQ. The V segment lost 4 bases and the J segment 2 bases; nucleotides outside the gene matches: 6. The CDR3 length is 15 residues. The CDR3 loop is CASSSRLAATYEQYF. CDR3 DNA sequence: TGTGCCAGCAGCTCACGACTAGCGGCAACCTACGAGCAGTACTTC.

The chain employs TRBV7-2 and TRBJ2-2, with 8 nucleotides matching TRBD2. Germline-derived CDR1 and CDR2 are SGHTA and FQGNSA. The CDR3 extends over 18 amino acids. The trim removed 2 bases at V and 1 base at J, leaving 9 bases unmatched. This CDR3 reads CASSLMPGLAGNTGELFF. For the CDR3, the DNA is TGTGCCAGCAGCTTAATGCCCGGTCTAGCGGGGAACACCGGGGAGCTGTTTTTT.

As regards this clone: The same CDR3 can be traced to other DNA sequences in this sample. The chain uses TRBV18 and TRBJ1-1; 9 nucleotides match TRBD1. In germline, CDR1 is KGHSH, CDR2 LQKENI. CDR3 length: 15 amino acids. The ends lost 3 bases at V and 1 base at J; junction bases unmatched: 3. The CDR3 here is CASSPRQGENTEAFF. In DNA form, the CDR3 reads TGTGCCAGCTCACCGCGACAGGGGGAGAACACTGAAGCTTTCTTT. The whole variable domain, filled in from reference TRBV18 and TRBJ1-1, reads NAGVMQNPRHLVRRRGQEARLRCSPMKGHSHVYWYRQLPEEGLKFMVYLQKENIIDESGMPKERFSAEFPKEGPSILRIQQVVRGDSAAYFCASSPRQGENTEAFFGQGTRLTVV.

The V and J genes are TRBV12-3 or TRBV12-4 and TRBJ1-2; no clear D gene. The V gene lost 6 bases and the J gene lost 8 bases, with 10 bases spanning the gap. The length of the CDR3 is 11 residues. CDR3 in DNA: TGTGCCAGCAGCAACAGTAGGGGCTACACCTTC. Protein: CASSNSRGYTF.

This clone appeared a single time. The chain recombines TRBV11-2 with TRBJ2-7, with 8 nucleotides matching TRBD2. In germline, CDR1 is SGHAT, CDR2 FQNNGV. CDR3 length: 14 amino acids. V trimming: 5 bases; J trimming: 2 bases; junction bases outside the gene matches: 5. DNA for the CDR3: TGTGCCAGCAGCGTTACTAGCGGACCCTACGAGCAGTACTTC. This gives the protein CASSVTSGPYEQYF.

The V and J genes are TRBV11-2 and TRBJ1-5; D not certain. The CDR3 totals 15 residues. V was clipped by 2 bases and J by 3 bases, with 11 bases between them. Germline V gives CDR1 SGHAT, CDR2 FQNNGV. The CDR3 region is CASSLTTEHNQPQHF. The DNA for the CDR3 is TGTGCCAGCAGCTTAACGACGGAACACAATCAGCCCCAGCATTTT.

The V and J genes are TRBV2 and TRBJ2-7; D possibly corresponds to TRBD2 (6 bases). V was cut by 6 bases and J by 6 bases, with 12 bases left in between. This CDR3 contains 12 residues. The germline V gene encodes CDR1 SNHLY and CDR2 FYNNEI. In DNA form, the CDR3 reads TGTGCCAGCAGGGTGACTAGATCCGAGCAGTACTTC. It codes for CASRVTRSEQYF. Variable domain in full (rest from reference TRBV2 and TRBJ2-7): EPEVTQTPSHQVTQMGQEVILRCVPISNHLYFYWYRQILGQKVEFLVSFYNNEISEKSEIFDDQFSVERPDGSNFTLKIRSTKLEDSAMYFCASRVTRSEQYFGPGTRLTVT.

The chain is built from TRBV2 and TRBJ2-2; TRBD2 matches 11 bases. Germline lookup yields CDR1 SNHLY and CDR2 FYNNEI. Losses at the gene ends were 6 bases for V and 5 bases for J; bases not matched to a gene: 2. This CDR3 spans 14 amino acids. CDR3 amino acids: CASRLAGVTGELFF. CDR3 sequence (DNA): TGTGCCAGCAGACTAGCGGGAGTTACCGGGGAGCTGTTTTTT.

This sequence joins TRBV5-4 and TRBJ2-1; D unresolved. The CDR3 has 11 amino acids. V dropped 1 base and J dropped 6 bases, with 2 bases sitting between them. Germline V gene sequence: CDR1 SGHNT, CDR2 YYREEE (reference sequence). The CDR3 reads CASSLFNEQFF. CDR3 in DNA: TGTGCCAGCAGCTTGTTCAATGAGCAGTTCTTC. Full variable domain (remainder filled in from reference TRBV5-4 and TRBJ2-1): ETGVTQSPTHLIKTRGQQVTLRCSSQSGHNTVSWYQQALGQGPQFIFQYYREEENGRGNFPPRFSGLQFPNYSSELNVNALELDDSALYLCASSLFNEQFFGPGTRLTVL.

The CDR3 region is CASSTWGGASGPNEQFF. The CDR3 nucleotides are TGTGCCAGCAGCACATGGGGAGGGGCTAGCGGTCCCAATGAGCAGTTCTTC. The rearrangement links TRBV7-2 to TRBJ2-1, with TRBD2 matching over 7 bases. The CDR3 has 17 residues. CDR1 is SGHTA, CDR2 FQGNSA, per germline. V was clipped by 5 bases and J by 6 bases; unmatched bases: 16. The full variable domain, completed using reference TRBV7-2 and TRBJ2-1, is GAGVSQSPSNKVTEKGKDVELRCDPISGHTALYWYRQSLGQGLEFLIYFQGNSAPDKSGLPSDRFSAERTGGSVSTLTIQRTQQEDSAVYLCASSTWGGASGPNEQFFGPGTRLTVL.

V is TRBV5-1 and J is TRBJ2-5; the D gene is possibly TRBD2 (5 bases). Per germline, CDR1 SGHRS and CDR2 YFSETQ. The CDR3 extends over 14 amino acids. The V end lost 0 bases, the J end lost 5 bases, and 11 bases lay between the germline ends. The CDR3 DNA reads TGCGCCAGCAGCTTGGGGACTGGGCTCGAGACCCAGTACTTC. It yields the protein CASSLGTGLETQYF.

V is TRBV18 and J is TRBJ1-5; 10 bases are a match to TRBD1. The CDR3 is made up of 16 amino acids. The V and J ends lost 2 bases and 6 bases, in that order; junction bases with no gene match: 7. Germline V CDR1 and CDR2: KGHSH, LQKENI. The CDR3 sequence: CASSPGTGDGTQPQHF. The CDR3 DNA follows: TGTGCCAGCTCACCAGGGACAGGGGACGGCACTCAGCCCCAGCATTTT.

This chain links TRBV5-1 with TRBJ2-2, with D uncertain. Trimming left V 0 bases short and J 6 bases short, with 3 bases between. The V gene's germline CDR1 is SGHRS and CDR2 YFSETQ. The CDR3 is 12 amino acids. In DNA, the CDR3 is TGCGCCAGCAGCTTGGTCGCCGGGGAGCTGTTTTTT. Translated: CASSLVAGELFF. Filled out from reference TRBV5-1 and TRBJ2-2, the complete variable domain reads KAGVTQTPRYLIKTRGQQVTLSCSPISGHRSVSWYQQTPGQGLQFLFEYFSETQRNKGNFPGRFSGRQFSNSRSEMNVSTLELGDSALYLCASSLVAGELFFGEGSRLTVL.

The rearrangement uses TRBV6-4 and TRBJ1-6, with D hard to call. CDR1 is MRHNA and CDR2 is SNTAGT in the germline V gene. V lost 4 bases and J lost 7, with 11 bases in between. The CDR3 has 14 amino acids. As DNA, the CDR3 is TGTGCCAGCAGTGCCGTCCCTGGGAATTCACCCCTCCACTTT. This codes for CASSAVPGNSPLHF.

The V gene is TRBV7-2, the J gene TRBJ1-5; D is unresolved. The CDR3 consists of 14 residues. V was shortened by 5 bases and J by 2 bases, with 10 bases between the two germline ends. Germline V gene data show CDR1 as SGHTA and CDR2 as FQGNSA. The CDR3 is CASSANLGNQPQHF. In DNA form, the CDR3 reads TGTGCCAGCAGCGCGAACTTAGGCAATCAGCCCCAGCATTTT. Together with reference TRBV7-2 and TRBJ1-5, the CDR3 gives the full variable domain: GAGVSQSPSNKVTEKGKDVELRCDPISGHTALYWYRQSLGQGLEFLIYFQGNSAPDKSGLPSDRFSAERTGGSVSTLTIQRTQQEDSAVYLCASSANLGNQPQHFGDGTRLSIL.

The genes are TRBV7-2 and TRBJ2-3; 8 bases line up with TRBD1. The CDR3 is 13 residues long. V shed 3 bases, J shed 5 bases, and the junction held 1 base outside the gene matches. Germline V CDR1 and CDR2: SGHTA, FQGNSA. CDR3 sequence reads: CASSFTGGDTQYF. As DNA, the CDR3 is TGTGCCAGCAGCTTCACAGGGGGAGATACGCAGTATTTT.